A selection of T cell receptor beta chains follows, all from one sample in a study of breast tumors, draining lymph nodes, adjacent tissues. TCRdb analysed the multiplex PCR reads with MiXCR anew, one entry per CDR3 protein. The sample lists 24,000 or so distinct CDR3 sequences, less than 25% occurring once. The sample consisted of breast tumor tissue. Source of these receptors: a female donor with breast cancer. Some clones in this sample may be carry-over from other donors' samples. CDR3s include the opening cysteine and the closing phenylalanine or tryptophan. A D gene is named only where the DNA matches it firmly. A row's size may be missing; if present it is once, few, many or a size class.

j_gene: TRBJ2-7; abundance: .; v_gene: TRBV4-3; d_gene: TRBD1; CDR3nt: TGCGCCAGCAGCCCCGAGGGGGCGGACGAGCAGTACTTC; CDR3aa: CASSPEGADEQYF
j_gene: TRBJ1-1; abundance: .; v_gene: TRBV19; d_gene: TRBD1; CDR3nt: TGTGCCAGTAGCCCCGGGACAGGGGATATGAACACTGAAGCTTTCTTT; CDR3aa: CASSPGTGDMNTEAFF
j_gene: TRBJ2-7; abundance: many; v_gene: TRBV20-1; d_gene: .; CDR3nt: TGCAGTGCTCCATCGGAACGCTACGAGCAGTACTTC; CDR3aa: CSAPSERYEQYF
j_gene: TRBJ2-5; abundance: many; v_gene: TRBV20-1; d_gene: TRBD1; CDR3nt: TGCAGTGCTTCGACAGGGTGGGGAGAAGAGACCCAGTACTTC; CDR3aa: CSASTGWGEETQYF
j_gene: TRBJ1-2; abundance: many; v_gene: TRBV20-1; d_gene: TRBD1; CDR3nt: TGCAGTGCTCCCGAGGCGGACAGGGGGCTTGGCTACACCTTC; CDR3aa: CSAPEADRGLGYTF
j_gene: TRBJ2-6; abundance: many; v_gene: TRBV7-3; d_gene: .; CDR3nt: TGTGCCAGCAGCCCAACTGGGGCCAACGTCCTGACTTTC; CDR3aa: CASSPTGANVLTF
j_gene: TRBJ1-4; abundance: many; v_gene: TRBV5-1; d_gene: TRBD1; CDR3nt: TGCGCCAGCAGCCCTCGTACGACAGGGGCGGCAACTAATGAAAAACTGTTTTTT; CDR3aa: CASSPRTTGAATNEKLFF
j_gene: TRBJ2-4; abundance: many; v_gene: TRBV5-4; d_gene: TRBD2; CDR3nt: TGTGCCAGCAGCCCGCGACTAGCGGGAGGGCCGGAAAACATTCAGTACTTC; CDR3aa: CASSPRLAGGPENIQYF
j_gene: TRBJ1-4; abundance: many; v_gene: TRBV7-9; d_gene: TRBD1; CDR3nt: TGTGCCAGCAGCTTGGAGACAGGGGGCCTTCGAGAAAAACTGTTTTTT; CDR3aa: CASSLETGGLREKLFF
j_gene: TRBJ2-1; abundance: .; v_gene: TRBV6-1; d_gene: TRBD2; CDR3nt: TGTGCCAGCAGTGCGGGACTAGCGGGGATCGATGAGCAGTTCTTT; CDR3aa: CASSAGLAGIDEQFF
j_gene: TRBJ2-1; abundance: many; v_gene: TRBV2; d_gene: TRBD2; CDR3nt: TGTGCCAGCAGTGAAGGTCTAGCGGGAGTGCATGAGCAGTTCTTC; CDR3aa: CASSEGLAGVHEQFF
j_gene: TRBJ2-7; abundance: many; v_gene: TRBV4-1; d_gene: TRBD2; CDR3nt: TGCGCCAGCAGCCAAGGTTTAGGGACTAGCGCGACTGAGCAGTACTTC; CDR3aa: CASSQGLGTSATEQYF
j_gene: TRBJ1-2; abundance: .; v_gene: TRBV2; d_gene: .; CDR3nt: TGTGCCAGCAGTGAGGGGGGGAACTATGGCTACACCTTC; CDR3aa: CASSEGGNYGYTF
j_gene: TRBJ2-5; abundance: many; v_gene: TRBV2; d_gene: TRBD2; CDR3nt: TGTGCCAGCAGTGGGACTAGCGAAGAGACCCAGTACTTC; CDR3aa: CASSGTSEETQYF
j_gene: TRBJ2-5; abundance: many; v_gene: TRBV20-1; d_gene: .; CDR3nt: TGCAGTGCAACAATGGTAGGGATGTACCAAGAGACCCAGTACTTC; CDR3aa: CSATMVGMYQETQYF
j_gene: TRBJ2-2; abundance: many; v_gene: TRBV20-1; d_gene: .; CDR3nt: TGCAGTGCTTTACGACAGGCCAACACCGGGGAGCTGTTTTTT; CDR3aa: CSALRQANTGELFF
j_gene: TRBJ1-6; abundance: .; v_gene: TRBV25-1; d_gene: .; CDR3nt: TGTGCCAGCAGACCTCAGATGCGCCAGGGATCACCCCTCCACTTT; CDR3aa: CASRPQMRQGSPLHF
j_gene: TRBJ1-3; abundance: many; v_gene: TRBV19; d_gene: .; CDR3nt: TGTGCCAGCCGCAGATCGGGAAACACCATATATTTT; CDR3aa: CASRRSGNTIYF
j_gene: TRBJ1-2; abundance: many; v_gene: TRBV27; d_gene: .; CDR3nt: TGTGCCAGCAGTTTACAGGGATCTTCTACAGGCTACACCTTC; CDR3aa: CASSLQGSSTGYTF
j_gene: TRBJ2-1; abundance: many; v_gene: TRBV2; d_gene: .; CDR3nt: TGTGCCAGCAGTGGGCCCAGGGATGAGCAGTTCTTC; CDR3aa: CASSGPRDEQFF
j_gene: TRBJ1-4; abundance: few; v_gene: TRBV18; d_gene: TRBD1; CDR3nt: TGTGCCAGCTCACCAGGGACAGCAATTGAAAAACTGTTTTTT; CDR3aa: CASSPGTAIEKLFF
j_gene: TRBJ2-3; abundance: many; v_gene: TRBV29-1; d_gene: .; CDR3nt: TGCAGCGTTGAACCCCCGAACACAGATACGCAGTATTTT; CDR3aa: CSVEPPNTDTQYF
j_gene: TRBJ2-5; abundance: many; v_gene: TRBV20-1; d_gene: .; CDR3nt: TGCAGTGCCGACAGCCCCGTTCGTTCGGAGACCCAGTACTTC; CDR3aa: CSADSPVRSETQYF
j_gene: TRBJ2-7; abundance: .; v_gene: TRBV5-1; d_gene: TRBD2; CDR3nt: TGCGCCAGCAGCTTACGGTCAGCGGGAGGTACTGCGGGGGAGCAGTACTTC; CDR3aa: CASSLRSAGGTAGEQYF
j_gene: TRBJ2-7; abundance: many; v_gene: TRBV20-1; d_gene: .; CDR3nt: TGCAGTGCTGGGCTGGGTCTTGGGGTCTACGAGCAGTACTTC; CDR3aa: CSAGLGLGVYEQYF
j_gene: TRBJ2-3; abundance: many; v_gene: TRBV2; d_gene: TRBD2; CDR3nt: TGTGCCAGCAGTCGGCGGGAGCTTGGAGATACGCAGTATTTT; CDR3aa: CASSRRELGDTQYF
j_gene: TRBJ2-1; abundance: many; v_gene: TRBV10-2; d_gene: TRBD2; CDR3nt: TGCGCCAGCAGTGAGTTCGGGAGGGCCATAGATGAGCAGTTCTTC; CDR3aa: CASSEFGRAIDEQFF
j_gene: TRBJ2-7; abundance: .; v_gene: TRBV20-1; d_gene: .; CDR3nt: TGCAGTGCCACGGTGGGGGCCACAGGGATTTCCCGCGAGCAGTACTTC; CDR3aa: CSATVGATGISREQYF
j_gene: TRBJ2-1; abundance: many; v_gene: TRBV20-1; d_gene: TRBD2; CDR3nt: TGCAGTGCTAGAGGCCCAGGAGCGGGAGGGCCGTTATCCTACAATGAGCAGTTCTTC; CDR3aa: CSARGPGAGGPLSYNEQFF
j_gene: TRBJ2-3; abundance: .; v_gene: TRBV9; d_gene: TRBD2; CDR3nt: TGTGCCAGCACACCAGGCGGGGGATCTACAGATACGCAGTATTTT; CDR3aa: CASTPGGGSTDTQYF
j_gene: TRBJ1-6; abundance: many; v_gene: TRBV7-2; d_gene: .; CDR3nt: TGTGCCAGCAGCTTAGTATCGGATTCACCCCTCCACTTT; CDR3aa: CASSLVSDSPLHF
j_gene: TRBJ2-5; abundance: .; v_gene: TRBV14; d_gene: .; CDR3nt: TGTGCCAGCAGCCAAGCCCCCCTGGAGACCCAGTACTTC; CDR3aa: CASSQAPLETQYF
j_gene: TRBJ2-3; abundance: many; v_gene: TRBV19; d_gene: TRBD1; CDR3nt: TGTGCCAGTAGTCCGGACAGGGGGCGGATAGATACGCAGTATTTT; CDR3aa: CASSPDRGRIDTQYF
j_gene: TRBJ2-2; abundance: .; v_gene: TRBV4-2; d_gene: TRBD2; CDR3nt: TGTGCCAGCAGCCGAGAGAGACCCGGGACTCCGGGGGGGGATCTGTTTTTT; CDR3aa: CASSRERPGTPGGDLFF
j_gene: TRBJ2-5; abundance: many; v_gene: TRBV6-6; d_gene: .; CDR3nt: TGTGCCAGCAGTTACTCGATCCGCGGGGAGACCCAGTACTTC; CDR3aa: CASSYSIRGETQYF
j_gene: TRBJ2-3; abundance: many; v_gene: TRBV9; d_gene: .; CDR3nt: TGTGCCAGCAGCGTAGAGGGGAGGAGCACAGATACGCAGTATTTT; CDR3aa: CASSVEGRSTDTQYF
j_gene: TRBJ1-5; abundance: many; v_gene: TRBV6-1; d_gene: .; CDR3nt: TGTGCCAGCAGGGTATTAGACGGGAATCAGCCCCAGCATTTT; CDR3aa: CASRVLDGNQPQHF
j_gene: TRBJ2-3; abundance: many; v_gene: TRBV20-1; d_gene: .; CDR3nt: TGCAGTGCTAGCGACTCCGAAAGGGGCACAGATACGCAGTATTTT; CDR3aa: CSASDSERGTDTQYF
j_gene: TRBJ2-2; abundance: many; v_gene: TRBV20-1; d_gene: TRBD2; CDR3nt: TGCAGTGCCAGGGAGACTAGCGGGAGGGCCGTCACCGGGGAGCTGTTTTTT; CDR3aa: CSARETSGRAVTGELFF
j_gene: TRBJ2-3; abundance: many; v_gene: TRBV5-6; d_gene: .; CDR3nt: TGTGCCAGTATAAGAGCGGCAACTAGCACAGATACGCAGTATTTT; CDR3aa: CASIRAATSTDTQYF
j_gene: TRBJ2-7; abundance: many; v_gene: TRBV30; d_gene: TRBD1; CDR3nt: TGTGCCGTGGGACAGGGGATCTCCTACGAGCAGTACTTC; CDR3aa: CAVGQGISYEQYF
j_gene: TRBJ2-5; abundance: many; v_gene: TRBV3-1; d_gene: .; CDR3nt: TGTGCCAGCAGTCAGACCGACAGACAAGAGACCCAGTACTTC; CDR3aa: CASSQTDRQETQYF